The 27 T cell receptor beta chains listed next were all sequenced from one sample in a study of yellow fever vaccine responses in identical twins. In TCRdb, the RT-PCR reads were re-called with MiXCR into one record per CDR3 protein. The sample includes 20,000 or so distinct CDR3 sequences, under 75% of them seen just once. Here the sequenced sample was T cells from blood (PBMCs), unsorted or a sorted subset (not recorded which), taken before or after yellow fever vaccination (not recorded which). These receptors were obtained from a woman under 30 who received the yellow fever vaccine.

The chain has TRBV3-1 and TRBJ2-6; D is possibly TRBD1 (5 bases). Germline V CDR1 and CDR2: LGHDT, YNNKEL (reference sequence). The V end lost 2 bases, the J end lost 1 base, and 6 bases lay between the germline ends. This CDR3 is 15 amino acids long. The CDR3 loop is CASSQRGSGANVLTF. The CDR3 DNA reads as TGTGCCAGCAGCCAAAGGGGATCTGGGGCCAACGTCCTGACTTTC.

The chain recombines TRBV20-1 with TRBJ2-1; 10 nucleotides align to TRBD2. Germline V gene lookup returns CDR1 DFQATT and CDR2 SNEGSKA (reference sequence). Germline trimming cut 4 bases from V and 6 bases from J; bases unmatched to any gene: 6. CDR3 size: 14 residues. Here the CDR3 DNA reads TGCAGTGCTACAGCTAGCGGGGGCCTCAATGAGCAGTTCTTC. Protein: CSATASGGLNEQFF.

CDR3 bases: TGTGCCAGCAGTGAAGTGGACACCTACGAGCAGTACTTC. Residues: CASSEVDTYEQYF. The gene calls are TRBV6-1 and TRBJ2-7; maybe TRBD1 (5 bases). Germline-derived CDR1 and CDR2 are MNHNS and SASEGT. The germline V and J ends were trimmed by 1 base and 2 bases, with 6 bases remaining between them. The CDR3 has 13 amino acids.

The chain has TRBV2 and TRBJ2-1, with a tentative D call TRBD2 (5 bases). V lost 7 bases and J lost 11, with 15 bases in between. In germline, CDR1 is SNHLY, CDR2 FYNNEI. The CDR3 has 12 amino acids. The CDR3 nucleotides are TGTGCCAGCATCCCCTCCGAGGGTCAGCAGTTCTTC. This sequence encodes CASIPSEGQQFF.

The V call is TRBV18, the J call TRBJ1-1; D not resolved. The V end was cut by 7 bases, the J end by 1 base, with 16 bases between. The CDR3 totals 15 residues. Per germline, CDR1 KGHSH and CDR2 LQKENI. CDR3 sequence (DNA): TGTGCCAGCTTTACCTTGGTCGGAGCGAACACTGAAGCTTTCTTT. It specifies CASFTLVGANTEAFF.

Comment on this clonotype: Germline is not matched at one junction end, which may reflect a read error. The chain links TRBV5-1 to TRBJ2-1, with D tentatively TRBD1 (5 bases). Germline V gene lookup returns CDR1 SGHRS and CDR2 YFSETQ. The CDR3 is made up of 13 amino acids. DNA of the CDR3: TGCGCCAGCAGTTTGGTCAGGGACAATGAGCAGTTCTTC. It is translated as CASSLVRDNEQFF. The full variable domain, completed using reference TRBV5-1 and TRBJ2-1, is KAGVTQTPRYLIKTRGQQVTLSCSPISGHRSVSWYQQTPGQGLQFLFEYFSETQRNKGNFPGRFSGRQFSNSRSEMNVSTLELGDSALYLCASSLVRDNEQFFGPGTRLTVL.

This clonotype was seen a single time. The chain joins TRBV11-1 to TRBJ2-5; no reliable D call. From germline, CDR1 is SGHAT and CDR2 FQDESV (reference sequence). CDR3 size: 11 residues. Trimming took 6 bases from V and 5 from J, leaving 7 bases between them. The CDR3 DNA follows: TGTGCCAGCAGTTCTAAGGAGACCCAGTACTTC. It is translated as CASSSKETQYF. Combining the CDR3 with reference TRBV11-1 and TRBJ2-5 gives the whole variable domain EAEVAQSPRYKITEKSQAVAFWCDPISGHATLYWYRQILGQGPELLVQFQDESVVDDSQLPKDRFSAERLKGVDSTLKIQPAELGDSAMYLCASSSKETQYFGPGTRLLVL.

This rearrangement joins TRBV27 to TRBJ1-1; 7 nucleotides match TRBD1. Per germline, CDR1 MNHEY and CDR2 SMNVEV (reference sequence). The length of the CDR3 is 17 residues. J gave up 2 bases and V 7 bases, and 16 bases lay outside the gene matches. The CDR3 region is CASTQMGLQGPNTEAFF. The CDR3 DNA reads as TGTGCCAGCACCCAAATGGGGCTACAGGGGCCAAACACTGAAGCTTTCTTT.

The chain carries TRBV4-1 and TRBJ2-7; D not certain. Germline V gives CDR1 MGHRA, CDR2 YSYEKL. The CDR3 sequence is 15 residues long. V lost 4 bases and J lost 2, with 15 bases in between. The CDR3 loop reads CASSLHPTPTYEQYF. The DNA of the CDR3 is TGCGCCAGCAGCCTCCACCCGACACCGACCTACGAGCAGTACTTC.

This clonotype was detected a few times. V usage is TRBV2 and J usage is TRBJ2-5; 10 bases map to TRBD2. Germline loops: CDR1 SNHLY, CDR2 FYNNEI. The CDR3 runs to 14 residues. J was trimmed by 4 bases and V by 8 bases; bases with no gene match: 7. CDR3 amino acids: CASLTSGAPETQYF. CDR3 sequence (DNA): TGTGCCAGCCTCACTAGCGGGGCCCCAGAGACCCAGTACTTC.

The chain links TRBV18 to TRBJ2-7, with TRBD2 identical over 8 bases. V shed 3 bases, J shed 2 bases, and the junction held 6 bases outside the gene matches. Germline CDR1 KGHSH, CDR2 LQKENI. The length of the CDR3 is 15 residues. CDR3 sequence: CASSPPAAGAYEQYF. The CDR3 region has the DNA TGTGCCAGCTCACCTCCCGCAGCGGGGGCCTACGAGCAGTACTTC.

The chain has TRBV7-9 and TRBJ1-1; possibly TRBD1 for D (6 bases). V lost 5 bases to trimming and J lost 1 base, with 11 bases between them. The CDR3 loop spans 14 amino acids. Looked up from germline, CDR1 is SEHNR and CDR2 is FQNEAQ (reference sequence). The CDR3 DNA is TGTGCCAGCAGCCCTGGACAGACGAACACTGAAGCTTTCTTT. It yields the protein CASSPGQTNTEAFF.

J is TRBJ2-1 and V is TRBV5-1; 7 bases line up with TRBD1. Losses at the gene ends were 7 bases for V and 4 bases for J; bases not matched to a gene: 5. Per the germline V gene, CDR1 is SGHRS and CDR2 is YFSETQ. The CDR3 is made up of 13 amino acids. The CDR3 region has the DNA TGCGCCAGCCGGGACAGAGAATACAATGAGCAGTTCTTC. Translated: CASRDREYNEQFF.

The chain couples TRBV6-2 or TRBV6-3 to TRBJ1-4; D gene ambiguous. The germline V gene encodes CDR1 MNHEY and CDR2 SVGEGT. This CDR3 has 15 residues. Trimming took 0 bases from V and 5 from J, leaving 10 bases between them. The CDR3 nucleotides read TGTGCCAGCAGTTACTCGGTCAGTGGAAATGAAAAACTGTTTTTT. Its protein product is CASSYSVSGNEKLFF.

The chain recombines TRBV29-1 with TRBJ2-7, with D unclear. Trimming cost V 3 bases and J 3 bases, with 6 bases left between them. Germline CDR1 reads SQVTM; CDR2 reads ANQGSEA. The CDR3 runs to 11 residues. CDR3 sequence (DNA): TGCAGCGTTGAGGTGGGCTACGAGCAGTACTTC. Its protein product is CSVEVGYEQYF.

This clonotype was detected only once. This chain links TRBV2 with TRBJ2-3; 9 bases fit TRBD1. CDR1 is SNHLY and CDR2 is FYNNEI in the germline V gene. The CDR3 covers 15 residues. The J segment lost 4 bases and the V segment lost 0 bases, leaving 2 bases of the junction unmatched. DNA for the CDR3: TGTGCCAGCAGTGAAGCAACAGGGGGCGCAGATACGCAGTATTTT. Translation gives CASSEATGGADTQYF.

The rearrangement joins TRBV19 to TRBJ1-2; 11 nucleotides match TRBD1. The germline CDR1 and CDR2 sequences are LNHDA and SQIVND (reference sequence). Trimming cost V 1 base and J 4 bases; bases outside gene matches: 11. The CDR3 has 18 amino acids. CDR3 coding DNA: TGTGCCAGTAGTATAGTCCCGGGACAGGGGGGCTCTGGCTATGGCTACACCTTC. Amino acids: CASSIVPGQGGSGYGYTF.

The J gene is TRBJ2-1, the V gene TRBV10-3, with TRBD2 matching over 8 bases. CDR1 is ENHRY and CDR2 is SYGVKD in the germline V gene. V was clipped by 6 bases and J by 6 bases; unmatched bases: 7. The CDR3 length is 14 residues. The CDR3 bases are TGTGCCATCAGGAATCTAGCGGGTGGCAATGAGCAGTTCTTC. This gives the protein CAIRNLAGGNEQFF.

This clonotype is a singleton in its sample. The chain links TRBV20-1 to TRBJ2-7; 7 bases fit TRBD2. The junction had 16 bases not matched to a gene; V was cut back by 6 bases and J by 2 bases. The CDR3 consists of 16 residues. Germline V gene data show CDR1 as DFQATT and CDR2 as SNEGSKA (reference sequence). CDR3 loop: CSANGLGREFAYEQYF. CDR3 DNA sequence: TGCAGTGCAAACGGACTAGGCCGGGAGTTCGCCTACGAGCAGTACTTC.

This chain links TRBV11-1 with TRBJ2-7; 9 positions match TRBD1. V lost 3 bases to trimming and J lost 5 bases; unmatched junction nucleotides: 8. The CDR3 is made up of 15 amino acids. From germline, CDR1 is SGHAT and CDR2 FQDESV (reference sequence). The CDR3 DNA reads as TGTGCCAGCAGCTTTACAGGGGGCGTTTTTGACGAGCAGTACGTC. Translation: CASSFTGGVFDEQYV.

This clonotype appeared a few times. Here the CDR3 reads CASSDLTKNTIYF. The CDR3 nucleotides are TGTGCCAGCAGTGACCTAACCAAGAACACCATATATTTT. The V gene is TRBV6-4, the J gene TRBJ1-3; D is uncertain. This CDR3 has 13 residues. Per germline, CDR1 MRHNA and CDR2 SNTAGT. V was clipped by 2 bases and J by 7 bases, with 9 bases between them.

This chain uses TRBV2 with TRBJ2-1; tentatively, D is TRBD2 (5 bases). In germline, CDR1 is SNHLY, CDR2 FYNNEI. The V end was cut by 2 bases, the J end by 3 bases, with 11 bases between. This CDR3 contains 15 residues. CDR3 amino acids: CASSERGGFYNEQFF. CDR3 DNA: TGTGCCAGCAGTGAAAGAGGAGGTTTCTACAATGAGCAGTTCTTC.

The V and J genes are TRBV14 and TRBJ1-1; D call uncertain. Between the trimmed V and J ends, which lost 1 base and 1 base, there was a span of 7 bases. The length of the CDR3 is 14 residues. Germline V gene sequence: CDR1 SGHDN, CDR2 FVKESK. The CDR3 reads CASSQGVRNTEAFF. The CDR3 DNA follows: TGTGCCAGCAGCCAAGGAGTCAGGAACACTGAAGCTTTCTTT.

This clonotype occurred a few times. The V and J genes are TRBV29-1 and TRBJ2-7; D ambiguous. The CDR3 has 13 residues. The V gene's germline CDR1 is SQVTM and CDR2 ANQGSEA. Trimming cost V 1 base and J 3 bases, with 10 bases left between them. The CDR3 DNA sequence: TGCAGCGTTGAAGTGGGCGACAACTACGAGCAGTACTTC. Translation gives CSVEVGDNYEQYF.

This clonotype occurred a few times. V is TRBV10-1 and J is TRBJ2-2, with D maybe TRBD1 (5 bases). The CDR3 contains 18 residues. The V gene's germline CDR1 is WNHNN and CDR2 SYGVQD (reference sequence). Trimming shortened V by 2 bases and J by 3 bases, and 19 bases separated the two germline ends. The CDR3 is CASSETYSGSDDTGELFF. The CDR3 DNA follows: TGCGCCAGCAGTGAGACGTATTCAGGGTCGGACGACACCGGGGAGCTGTTTTTT.

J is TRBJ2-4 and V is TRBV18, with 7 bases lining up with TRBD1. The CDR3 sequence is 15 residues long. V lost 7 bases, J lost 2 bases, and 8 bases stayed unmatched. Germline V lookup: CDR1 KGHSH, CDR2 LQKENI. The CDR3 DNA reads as TGTGCCAGCTTAGGGACAGAACGGACCAAAAACATTCAGTACTTC. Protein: CASLGTERTKNIQYF.

The CDR3 loop is CASKGSETDTQYF. DNA of the CDR3: TGTGCCAGCAAGGGCTCGGAGACAGATACGCAGTATTTT. The chain joins TRBV5-2 to TRBJ2-3. TRBV5-2 is a pseudogene locus. The CDR3 is 13 residues long.